These 32 T cell receptor beta chains were sequenced from one sample in a study of Ad26.COV2.S vaccination and SARS-CoV-2 variants. The treatment was: about 20 received Ad26.COV2.S at low or high dose, single or two shots; 5 received placebo; per-sample allocation not given. Samples came from day 63 after the first vaccine or placebo injection. TCRdb's table, derived via immunoSEQ multiplex PCR, lists solely in-frame clones and lacks some. Of about 440,000 clones listed, around 91% are singletons. The source was peripheral blood, collected in a trial of Ad26.COV2.S vaccine versus placebo. The source is a person aged 18-65 years who received the Ad26.COV2.S COVID-19 vaccine or a placebo.

A word on this clone: Different DNA sequences within this sample yield the same CDR3. This rearrangement joins TRBV7-2 to TRBJ2-7; D perhaps matches TRBD2 (5 bases). Between the trimmed V and J ends, which lost 4 bases and 0 bases, there was a span of 10 bases. The CDR3 has 14 residues. The germline V gene encodes CDR1 SGHTA and CDR2 FQGNSA. The CDR3 sequence: CASSSSGSSYEQYF. In DNA form, the CDR3 reads TGTGCCAGCAGCTCGTCGGGAAGCTCCTACGAGCAGTACTTC.

The V and J genes are TRBV7-9 and TRBJ2-1; the D gene is possibly TRBD2 (6 bases). The V gene's germline CDR1 is SEHNR and CDR2 FQNEAQ (reference sequence). The CDR3 consists of 15 residues. V gave up 1 base and J gave up 4 bases, with 11 bases separating them. CDR3 in amino acids: CASSLGGDLYNEQFF. In nucleotides, the CDR3 is TGTGCCAGCAGCTTAGGTGGGGACTTGTACAATGAGCAGTTCTTC.

This clone was recorded only once. The V and J genes are TRBV3-1 (or the pseudogene TRBV3-2) and TRBJ2-3; D call uncertain. The CDR3 runs 16 residues. The V gene's germline CDR1 is LGHDT and CDR2 YNNKEL (reference sequence). Trimming took off 0 bases at V and 0 bases at J, with 10 bases between the two ends. CDR3 in DNA: TGTGCCAGCAGCCAAGAGCCCCTTAGTAGCACAGATACGCAGTATTTT. This codes for CASSQEPLSSTDTQYF.

The chain is built from TRBV7-3 and TRBJ2-5, with D tentatively TRBD2 (6 bases). Per germline, CDR1 SGHTA and CDR2 FQGTGA. The V gene lost 2 bases and the J gene lost 1 base, with 11 bases spanning the gap. The CDR3 is made up of 15 amino acids. CDR3 DNA sequence: TGTGCCAGCAGCTTAGGTATTAGCGGCCAAGAGACCCAGTACTTC. It encodes CASSLGISGQETQYF.

The chain recombines TRBV4-1 with TRBJ2-2; TRBD2 agrees at 15 bases. From germline, CDR1 is MGHRA and CDR2 YSYEKL. The ends lost 0 bases at V and 1 base at J; junction bases unmatched: 6. The CDR3 covers 20 residues. CDR3 sequence (DNA): TGCGCCAGCAGCCAAGAGGTCGGACTAGCGGGAGGGATGAACACCGGGGAGCTGTTTTTT. Its protein product is CASSQEVGLAGGMNTGELFF.

This chain uses TRBV19 with TRBJ2-1, with D possibly being TRBD2 (6 bases). V was shortened by 1 base and J by 7 bases, with 17 bases between the two germline ends. This CDR3 comprises 16 residues. The germline CDR1 and CDR2 sequences are LNHDA and SQIVND (reference sequence). The CDR3 bases are TGTGCCAGTAGTATAGTTGGCGGGAAGGGGAAGAATGAGCAGTTCTTC. It codes for CASSIVGGKGKNEQFF.

The CDR3 DNA reads TGTGCCAGCAGTTACTCACCCCTAGTGAAAGCCGAGCAGTACTTC. This encodes CASSYSPLVKAEQYF. The V call is TRBV6-2 or TRBV6-3, the J call TRBJ2-7; no reliable D call. Trimming removed 0 bases from V and 6 bases from J, with 15 bases in between. Germline assignment: CDR1 MNHEY and CDR2 SVGEGT. The CDR3 length is 15 residues.

The chain is built from TRBV2 and TRBJ2-1; 13 bases align to TRBD2. The J segment lost 6 bases and the V segment lost 3 bases, leaving 11 bases of the junction unmatched. Looked up from germline, CDR1 is SNHLY and CDR2 is FYNNEI. The CDR3 sequence is 18 residues long. For the CDR3, the DNA is TGTGCCAGCAGTGATCCTGTACTAGCGGGAGGGCCCCTCAATGAGCAGTTCTTC. Translating it yields CASSDPVLAGGPLNEQFF.

The chain couples TRBV9 to TRBJ2-7; 7 bases are a match to TRBD2. After removal of 2 bases from V and 0 bases from J, the junction contained 8 bases not matched to a gene. CDR3 size: 16 residues. From germline, CDR1 is SGDLS and CDR2 YYNGEE. The CDR3 DNA sequence: TGTGCCAGCAGCGTGGGCGGGAGCTTCAGCTCCTACGAGCAGTACTTC. It codes for CASSVGGSFSSYEQYF.

This clone was seen a handful of times. V and J are TRBV2 and TRBJ2-2; D gene ambiguous. The CDR3 has 13 residues. The germline CDR1 and CDR2 sequences are SNHLY and FYNNEI. V was clipped by 4 bases and J by 5 bases, with 8 bases between them. The CDR3 reads CASSAYRTGELFF. The CDR3 DNA sequence: TGTGCCAGCAGTGCCTACAGAACCGGGGAGCTGTTTTTT.

V usage is TRBV5-4 and J usage is TRBJ2-7, with 12 bases lining up with TRBD2. V lost 0 bases to trimming and J lost 5 bases; unmatched junction nucleotides: 6. Germline CDR1 reads SGHNT; CDR2 reads YYREEE (reference sequence). This CDR3 comprises 16 residues. CDR3 region: CASSLGLAGAGNEQYF. CDR3 DNA sequence: TGTGCCAGCAGCTTGGGACTAGCGGGAGCGGGTAACGAGCAGTACTTC.

V is TRBV5-6 and J is TRBJ1-1; D gene unclear. The CDR3 is 12 residues long. Germline CDR1 is SGHDT and CDR2 is YYEEEE. V was shortened by 4 bases and J by 5 bases, with 9 bases between the two germline ends. CDR3 sequence reads: CASSGRFTEAFF. Here the CDR3 DNA reads TGTGCCAGCAGCGGTCGGTTTACTGAAGCTTTCTTT.

V and J are TRBV2 and TRBJ2-7; D is unresolved. The CDR3 loop spans 13 amino acids. The V gene's germline CDR1 is SNHLY and CDR2 FYNNEI. V gave up 3 bases and J gave up 3 bases, with 9 bases separating them. CDR3: CASSEVPVYEQYF. The CDR3 DNA sequence: TGTGCCAGCAGTGAGGTACCAGTCTACGAGCAGTACTTC.

This chain connects TRBV12-3 or TRBV12-4 to TRBJ1-6, with D perhaps matching TRBD1 (5 bases). This CDR3 has 13 amino acids. Deletions cut 2 bases from V and 6 bases from J, with 5 bases between. The CDR3 spells CASSLQGNSPLHF. The CDR3 bases are TGTGCCAGCAGTTTACAGGGTAATTCACCCCTCCACTTT.

The chain has TRBV28 and TRBJ1-2; D call uncertain. With 2 bases removed from V and 1 base from J, the gap between germline ends came to 8 bases. The CDR3 runs to 14 residues. CDR1 is MDHEN, CDR2 SYDVKM, per germline. The CDR3 spells CASSLLRGNYGYTF. The CDR3 DNA follows: TGTGCCAGCAGTTTACTTCGGGGTAACTATGGCTACACCTTC.

V gene TRBV6-5 combines with J gene TRBJ1-1; TRBD1 is a possible D gene (6 bases). CDR3 length: 14 residues. With 6 bases removed from V and 8 bases from J, the gap between germline ends came to 19 bases. The germline CDR1 and CDR2 sequences are MNHEY and SVGAGI. The CDR3 spells CASSSRDTRGEAFF. The CDR3 coding sequence is TGTGCCAGCAGCTCCCGGGACACTAGAGGAGAAGCTTTCTTT.

This clone is a singleton in its sample. The gene calls are TRBV7-3 and TRBJ2-5; 7 nucleotides line up with TRBD1. V lost 6 bases to trimming and J lost 5 bases; unmatched junction nucleotides: 6. The CDR3 runs 13 residues. In germline, CDR1 is SGHTA, CDR2 FQGTGA. DNA for the CDR3: TGTGCCAGCAGTCCACAGGGGCGGGAGACCCAGTACTTC. This sequence encodes CASSPQGRETQYF.

In DNA form, the CDR3 reads TGTGCTAGTGGTTTGGAGACAGGGAACGGGAATGAGCAGTTCTTC. Its translation is CASGLETGNGNEQFF. The chain combines TRBV12-5 with TRBJ2-1, with 7 bases fitting TRBD1. This CDR3 has 15 residues. The germline gives CDR1 LGHNT, CDR2 FRNRAP. Trimming at V came to 1 base and at J to 7 bases, leaving 7 bases not matched to a gene.

This chain uses TRBV24-1 with TRBJ2-1; 8 bases match TRBD2. The CDR3 runs 15 residues. V was clipped by 0 bases and J by 6 bases; unmatched bases: 3. Germline assignment: CDR1 KGHDR and CDR2 SFDVKD. For the CDR3, the DNA is TGTGCCACCAGTGATTTGCAAGCGGGAGTCAATGAGCAGTTCTTC. Its translation is CATSDLQAGVNEQFF.

The chain employs TRBV2 and TRBJ2-1, with 7 bases identical to TRBD1. The CDR3 has 14 amino acids. Germline trimming cut 6 bases from V and 3 bases from J; bases unmatched to any gene: 5. Per the germline V gene, CDR1 is SNHLY and CDR2 is FYNNEI. CDR3 sequence: CASSDRVGYNEQFF. The DNA of the CDR3 is TGTGCCAGCAGCGACAGGGTAGGCTACAATGAGCAGTTCTTC.

V and J are TRBV30 and TRBJ1-5; D gene ambiguous. Between the trimmed V and J ends, which lost 2 bases and 3 bases, there was a span of 8 bases. Germline CDR1 GTSNPN, CDR2 SVGIG (reference sequence). The CDR3 has 13 residues. The CDR3 bases are TGTGCCTGGAGTCCCGGGGACAATCAGCCCCAGCATTTT. Translation gives CAWSPGDNQPQHF. The full variable domain, in which reference TRBV30 and TRBJ1-5 provide the parts outside the CDR3, is SQTIHQWPATLVQPVGSPLSLECTVEGTSNPNLYWYRQAAGRGLQLLFYSVGIGQISSEVPQNLSASRPQDRQFILSSKKLLLSDSGFYLCAWSPGDNQPQHFGDGTRLSIL.

The chain combines TRBV7-3 with TRBJ2-3, with 7 nucleotides matching TRBD2. V was pared by 2 bases and J by 6 bases, with 5 bases of the junction left unmatched. Germline V CDR1 and CDR2: SGHTA, FQGTGA. This CDR3 spans 14 amino acids. The CDR3 DNA is TGTGCCAGCAGCTTACGGGCGGGAGCGGATACGCAGTATTTT. Translating it yields CASSLRAGADTQYF. The complete variable domain, with remaining parts taken from reference TRBV7-3 and TRBJ2-3, reads GAGVSQTPSNKVTEKGKYVELRCDPISGHTALYWYRQSLGQGPEFLIYFQGTGAADDSGLPNDRFFAVRPEGSVSTLKIQRTERGDSAVYLCASSLRAGADTQYFGPGTRLTVL.

The chain carries TRBV5-5 and TRBJ2-1; D might be TRBD1 (6 bases). V was cut by 0 bases and J by 7 bases, with 11 bases left in between. The CDR3 loop spans 14 amino acids. Germline assignment: CDR1 SGHKS and CDR2 YYEKEE (reference sequence). The CDR3 region has the DNA TGTGCCAGCAGCTTGGTTCCCCAGGGGAATGAGCAGTTCTTC. Amino acid sequence: CASSLVPQGNEQFF.

The rearrangement links TRBV29-1 to TRBJ1-4; TRBD1 matches at 8 bases. Germline trimming cut 1 base from V and 6 bases from J; bases unmatched to any gene: 4. This CDR3 comprises 14 residues. Germline V gene sequence: CDR1 SQVTM, CDR2 ANQGSEA. CDR3 in DNA: TGCAGCGTTGAAGTGCAGGGGGCGGATGAAAAACTGTTTTTT. This gives the protein CSVEVQGADEKLFF.

With respect to this clone: Other DNA sequences of this sample code for an identical CDR3. The chain is built from TRBV9 and TRBJ2-7, with 11 bases aligning to TRBD2. Germline V gene lookup returns CDR1 SGDLS and CDR2 YYNGEE. The CDR3 runs to 15 residues. V was clipped by 2 bases and J by 0 bases; unmatched bases: 1. Written as DNA, the CDR3 is TGTGCCAGCAGCGTCGGGACTAGCGGCTCCTACGAGCAGTACTTC. Residues: CASSVGTSGSYEQYF.

This clone was seen more than once but under ten times. This chain links TRBV5-4 with TRBJ1-2; no reliable D call. V was shortened by 4 bases and J by 0 bases, with 13 bases between the two germline ends. Per germline, CDR1 SGHNT and CDR2 YYREEE (reference sequence). The CDR3 runs to 15 residues. The CDR3 region has the DNA TGTGCCAGCAGCATCCGGACGGTAACTAACTATGGCTACACCTTC. Protein product: CASSIRTVTNYGYTF. Variable domain in full (rest from reference TRBV5-4 and TRBJ1-2): ETGVTQSPTHLIKTRGQQVTLRCSSQSGHNTVSWYQQALGQGPQFIFQYYREEENGRGNFPPRFSGLQFPNYSSELNVNALELDDSALYLCASSIRTVTNYGYTFGSGTRLTVV.

This chain connects TRBV7-9 to TRBJ2-1; D call uncertain. Trimming removed 0 bases from V and 5 bases from J, with 5 bases in between. This CDR3 spans 13 amino acids. Germline V gene lookup returns CDR1 SEHNR and CDR2 FQNEAQ (reference sequence). Here the CDR3 reads CASSLAPDNEQFF. The CDR3 bases are TGTGCCAGCAGCTTAGCACCAGACAATGAGCAGTTCTTC.

CDR3 protein: CASRLREYTEAFF. CDR3 sequence (DNA): TGTGCCAGCAGGCTCAGGGAATACACTGAAGCTTTCTTT. The J gene is TRBJ1-1, the V gene TRBV6-4; the D gene is possibly TRBD1 (5 bases). Germline loops: CDR1 MRHNA, CDR2 SNTAGT. V lost 6 bases and J 3 bases, leaving 11 bases between the germline ends. The length of the CDR3 is 13 residues.

V gene TRBV5-6 combines with J gene TRBJ1-5; D remains ambiguous. This CDR3 has 14 residues. Between the trimmed V and J ends, which lost 2 bases and 7 bases, there was a span of 13 bases. Per germline, CDR1 SGHDT and CDR2 YYEEEE. The CDR3 DNA is TGTGCCAGCAGCTTATTCAAGGGTTTCCAGCCCCAGCATTTT. It is translated as CASSLFKGFQPQHF.

V gene TRBV11-2 combines with J gene TRBJ2-2, with unresolved D. The V and J ends lost 2 bases and 9 bases respectively, with 7 bases between them. The CDR3 loop spans 12 amino acids. Looked up from germline, CDR1 is SGHAT and CDR2 is FQNNGV. The CDR3 sequence: CASSLRFRELFF. In nucleotides, the CDR3 is TGTGCCAGCAGCTTAAGGTTCCGGGAGCTGTTTTTT.

The chain uses TRBV27 and TRBJ2-1; 7 nucleotides agree with TRBD2. J gave up 7 bases and V 0 bases, and 3 bases lay outside the gene matches. Per the germline V gene, CDR1 is MNHEY and CDR2 is SMNVEV (reference sequence). CDR3 length equals 14 residues. The CDR3 loop reads CASSLSLLANEQFF. The CDR3 DNA reads TGTGCCAGCAGTTTATCCCTACTAGCGAATGAGCAGTTCTTC.

The chain carries TRBV19 and TRBJ2-5, with 9 nucleotides matching TRBD2. The CDR3 is 16 residues long. CDR1 and CDR2 (germline): LNHDA, SQIVND (reference sequence). The J segment lost 4 bases and the V segment lost 1 base, leaving 7 bases of the junction unmatched. CDR3 bases: TGTGCCAGTAGTATAGCCGCCTCACTAGCGGGAGAGACCCAGTACTTC. Its protein product is CASSIAASLAGETQYF.